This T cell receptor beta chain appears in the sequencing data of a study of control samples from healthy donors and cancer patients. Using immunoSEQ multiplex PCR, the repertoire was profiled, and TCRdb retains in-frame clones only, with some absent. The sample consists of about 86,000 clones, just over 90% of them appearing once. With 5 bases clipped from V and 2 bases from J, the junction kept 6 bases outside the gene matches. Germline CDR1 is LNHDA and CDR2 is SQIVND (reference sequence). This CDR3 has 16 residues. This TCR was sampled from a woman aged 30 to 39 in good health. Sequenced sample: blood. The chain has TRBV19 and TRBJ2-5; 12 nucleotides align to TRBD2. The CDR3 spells CASSGLAGGGQETQYF. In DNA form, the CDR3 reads TGTGCCAGTAGTGGGCTAGCGGGAGGGGGTCAAGAGACCCAGTACTTC.